This T cell receptor (beta chain) originates from a study of shared clonotypes between healthy human individuals (TCRdb year 2020). Concerning the study at large: The cohort included three men and a couple of women between 18 and 49 years of age. For each donor, three plates each were used for CD4 naive and CD4 memory, two plates were used for CD8 naive, and one plate was used for CD8 memory. To estimate repertoire size and how much clonotypes are shared between individuals, the study performed deep sequencing of blood TCR repertoires from five healthy adults. Each donor's leukapheresis produced roughly between roughly 0.85 and 10 billion PBMCs. To increase sequencing depth and limit assay-specific biases, different laboratories used diverse techniques to prepare libraries and sequence TCR repertoires. Beyond this particular receptor, the publication reports: The genetic and exposure-history diversity represented was limited by the small number of donors. Only blood was sampled, and tissue TCR repertoires likely differ from those in blood. Pairwise subsampling indicated that sequencing depth was expected to affect the degree of clonotype sharing among donors. Naive subsets generally had larger estimated clonotype richness than memory subsets. When several donors were compared, the shared fraction of clonotypes was about 5% for naive CD4, 3.5% for naive CD8, 2% to 2.5% for memory CD4, and 0.35% to 0.4% for memory CD8. Rarefaction of sorted-subset datasets indicated incomplete sequencing despite the large sequencing depth. Higher generation probabilities were observed for clonotypes shared by all four sorted-subset donors than for non-shared clonotypes.

CD8 naive samples were obtained by positive selection for CCR7 among CD45RO-negative cells, yielding a CD45RA+CCR7+ population from which TemRA cells were excluded. Healthy HIV-negative adults with no recently reported acute infections or vaccinations were included as donors. Every donor was a Caucasian adult living in Nashville, Tennessee, USA. Blood was collected by leukapheresis, and PBMCs were isolated by Ficoll-Histopaque density gradient centrifugation and then cryopreserved in liquid nitrogen vapor phase. Purity and quantity of every magnetically sorted T cell population were checked by analytical flow cytometry. Genomic DNA was isolated from each sorted fraction and quantified by UV absorbance on a Nanodrop 2000c. As to this clone: This receptor's antigen is unknown. Base qualities are missing; no much larger clone stands one base away.

TCR CDR3 regions were amplified from genomic DNA by multiplex PCR using the deep immunoSEQ assay. Extracted genomic DNA from each cell subset was distributed evenly across all wells of several immunoSEQ 96-well plates, and each plate was treated as a replicate. For sorted subsets, roughly 200 ng of genomic DNA, equivalent to tens of thousands of T cell genomes, went into each replicate PCR. Purified libraries were measured with a Qubit 3.0 fluorometer, size-checked on a Bioanalyzer 2100, and measured again with the KAPA Library Quantification kit. Every immunoSEQ 96-well plate was sequenced on a separate single-read 150-cycle Illumina NextSeq 550 flow cell. Processing in the source paper ran as follows. Because the immunoSEQ output held only junctional sequences and lacked quality scores, the filtering could not match the filtering applied to full-length reads. To assign V/J genes and CDR3, sequences were annotated against IMGT germline references using PyIR, a Python wrapper for IgBLAST v1.9. Reads were removed for weak V/J assignments (E-value above 1e-6), missing CDR3, stop codons, out-of-frame junctions, or ambiguous translated residues. V3J clonotypes were defined by identical inferred V gene, J gene, and CDR3 amino acid sequence. Percentage overlap between repertoires was computed as shared unique clonotypes divided by the size of the smaller repertoire. RTK rarefaction, the Chao1 estimator, and Recon v2.1 estimates of unobserved clonotypes were used to assess repertoire richness. OLGA was used to compute generation probabilities for all TCRbeta clonotypes that the gDNA method yielded from several donors. The table was pulled from immuneACCESS by TCRdb, which kept in-frame rearrangements only. Such tables lose some clones; where checked, under half of the loss comes from unresolved V genes, and the rest has no known cause. V and J calls and clone size are those listed in that table; D and trimming were worked out from the DNA. The sample yields hundreds of thousands of clones; roughly 96% were counted once. About 0.12% of the sample is taken by the ten largest.

V gives up 4 bases and J gives up 2 bases, and the segment between their germline ends measures 7 bases. CDR1 and CDR2 were assigned from the germline V gene (reference sequence) as MNHEY and SMNVEV. Including the terminal cysteine and phenylalanine, the CDR3 comprises 13 residues. The read is trimmed to its CDR3 DNA, 39 bases read in frame from base 1. This TCR came from a woman aged 25-40 years in good health. Rearrangement joined TRBV27 to TRBJ2-3, with no confident D gene call. Sequences were obtained from naive CD8+ T cells sorted from blood. The sample's cell subset or site label, decoded: CD45RA+CCR7+. CDR3 protein: CASSSPDTDTQYF. The sequence in DNA is TGTGCCAGCAGTTCACCGGACACAGATACGCAGTATTTT.